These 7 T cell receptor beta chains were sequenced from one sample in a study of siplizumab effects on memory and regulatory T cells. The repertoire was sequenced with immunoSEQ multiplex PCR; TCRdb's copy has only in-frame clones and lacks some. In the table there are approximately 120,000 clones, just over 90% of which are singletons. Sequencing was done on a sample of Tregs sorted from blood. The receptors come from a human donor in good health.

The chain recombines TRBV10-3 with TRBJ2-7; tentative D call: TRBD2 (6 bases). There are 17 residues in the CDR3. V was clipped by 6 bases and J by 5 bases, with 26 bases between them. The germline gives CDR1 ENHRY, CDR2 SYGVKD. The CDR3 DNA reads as TGTGCCATCAGCGGGCCGGAGGGACTCCCGTCCGGGGACGAGCAGTACTTC. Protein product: CAISGPEGLPSGDEQYF.

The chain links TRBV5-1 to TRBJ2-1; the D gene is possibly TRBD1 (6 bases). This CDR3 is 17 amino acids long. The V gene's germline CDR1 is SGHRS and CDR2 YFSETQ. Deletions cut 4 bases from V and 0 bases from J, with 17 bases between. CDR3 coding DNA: TGCGCCAGCAGCCAAGGCCAGGGGCTCTACTCCTACAATGAGCAGTTCTTC. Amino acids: CASSQGQGLYSYNEQFF.

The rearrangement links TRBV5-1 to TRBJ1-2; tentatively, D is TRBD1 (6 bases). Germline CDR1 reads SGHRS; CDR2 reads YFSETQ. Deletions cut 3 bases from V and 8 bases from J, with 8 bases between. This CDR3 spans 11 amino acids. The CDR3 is CASSSTGGYTF. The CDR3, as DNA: TGCGCCAGCAGCTCCACAGGGGGCTACACCTTC. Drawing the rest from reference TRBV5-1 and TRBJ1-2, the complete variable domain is KAGVTQTPRYLIKTRGQQVTLSCSPISGHRSVSWYQQTPGQGLQFLFEYFSETQRNKGNFPGRFSGRQFSNSRSEMNVSTLELGDSALYLCASSSTGGYTFGSGTRLTVV.

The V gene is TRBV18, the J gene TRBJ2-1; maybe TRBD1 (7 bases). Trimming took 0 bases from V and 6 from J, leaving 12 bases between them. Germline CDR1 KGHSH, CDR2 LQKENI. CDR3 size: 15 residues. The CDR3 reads CASSPPAGGGNEQFF. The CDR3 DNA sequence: TGTGCCAGCTCACCACCGGCAGGGGGAGGCAATGAGCAGTTCTTC.

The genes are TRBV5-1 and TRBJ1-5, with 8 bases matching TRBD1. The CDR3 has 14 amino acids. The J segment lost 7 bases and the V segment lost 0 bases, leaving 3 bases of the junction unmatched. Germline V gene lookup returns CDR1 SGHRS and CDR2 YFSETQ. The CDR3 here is CASSLDRGGQPQHF. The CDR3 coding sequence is TGCGCCAGCAGCTTGGACAGGGGGGGGCAGCCCCAGCATTTT.

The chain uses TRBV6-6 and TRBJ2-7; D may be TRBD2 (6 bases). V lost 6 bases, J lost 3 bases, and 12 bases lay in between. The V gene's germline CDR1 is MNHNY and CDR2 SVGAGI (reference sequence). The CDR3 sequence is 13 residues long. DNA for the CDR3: TGTGCCAGCAGGACGGGGGAGATCTACGAGCAGTACTTC. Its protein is CASRTGEIYEQYF.

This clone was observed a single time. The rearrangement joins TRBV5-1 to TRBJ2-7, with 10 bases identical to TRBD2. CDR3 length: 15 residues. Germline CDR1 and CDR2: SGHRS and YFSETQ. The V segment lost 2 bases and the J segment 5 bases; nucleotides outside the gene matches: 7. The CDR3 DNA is TGCGCCAGCAGCTTAGGGAGCGGGAGGGCCCACGAGCAGTACTTC. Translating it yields CASSLGSGRAHEQYF.